A selection of T cell receptor beta chains follows, all from one sample in a study of T cells in Graves' hyperthyroidism and ophthalmopathy. TCRdb re-analysed the multiplex PCR reads in MiXCR, keeping a single row per CDR3 protein. The data hold around 350,000 distinct CDR3 sequences, with approximately 14% observed a single time. The sequencing sample was made of blood. These receptor sequences come from a woman between 18 and 29 years old with Graves' hyperthyroidism that later progressed to Graves' ophthalmopathy. Each CDR3 is given with its conserved first and last residue. The D gene is left open where the match is weak. The size of a clone is reported for some rows only, either as once, few or many, or as a class for expanded clones.

TRBJ2-3 | TRBD1 | many | TRBV12-3/TRBV12-4 | TGTGCCAGCAGTTCCTCATGGGAGAGGGGACAGGGGGCGACAGATACGCAGTATTTT | CASSSSWERGQGATDTQYF
TRBJ2-2 | NA | few | TRBV7-9 | TGTGCCAGCAGTGCTGGCAACCTTCTCCGGGCGGCCGGGGAGCTGTTTTTT | CASSAGNLLRAAGELFF
TRBJ1-1 | TRBD1 | many | TRBV7-2 | TGTGCCAGCAGCTTAGTCAGGACAGGCCACGAAGCTTTCTTT | CASSLVRTGHEAFF
TRBJ2-7 | TRBD2 | once | TRBV6-5 | TGTGCCAGCAGTTTTACTAGCGGGAGTCGGGTGGACGAGCAGTACTTC | CASSFTSGSRVDEQYF
TRBJ1-2 | NA | many | TRBV28 | TGTGCCAGCAGTCAAAGAATAACTAACTATGGCTACACCTTC | CASSQRITNYGYTF
TRBJ2-7 | TRBD1 | many | TRBV7-9 | TGTGCCAGCAGCTTTACAGGGGGCGAGCAGTACTTC | CASSFTGGEQYF
TRBJ1-2 | NA | many | TRBV18 | TGTGCCAGCTCACCAACGGTGACGTCCTATGGCTACACCTTC | CASSPTVTSYGYTF
TRBJ2-7 | NA | NA | TRBV20-1 | TGCAGTGCTAGACAGTCCTACGAGCAGTACTTC | CSARQSYEQYF
TRBJ2-5 | NA | many | TRBV28 | TGTGCCAGCAGTTTGCCACCGTACCCACAAGAGACCCAGTACTTC | CASSLPPYPQETQYF
TRBJ2-7 | NA | many | TRBV20-1 | TGCAGTGCTAGATCCGGGACCACGTACTCCTACGAGCAGTACTTC | CSARSGTTYSYEQYF
TRBJ2-7 | TRBD2 | once | TRBV18 | TGTGCCAGCTCACCACTGGGGCAGACTAGCGGTGCCTACGAGCAGTACTTC | CASSPLGQTSGAYEQYF
TRBJ2-7 | TRBD1 | NA | TRBV5-4 | TGTGCCAGCAGCTTGGGCCAGGGGGCTAGGTACGAGCAGTACTTC | CASSLGQGARYEQYF
TRBJ1-2 | NA | few | TRBV19 | TGTGCCAGTAGTAGCACAGGCGCAGGCTATGGCTACACCTTC | CASSSTGAGYGYTF
TRBJ2-7 | NA | NA | TRBV25-1 | TGTGCCAGCAGTGCCACCGGGACCCCCTACGAGCAGTACTTC | CASSATGTPYEQYF
TRBJ2-5 | NA | once | TRBV2 | TGTGCCAGCAGCCAAACAAACAGGGCCCTCCAAGAGACCCAGTACTTC | CASSQTNRALQETQYF
TRBJ2-2 | NA | many | TRBV28 | TGTGCCAGCAGTCCCCCCGCCGAAATCGGCACCGGGGAGCTGTTTTTT | CASSPPAEIGTGELFF
TRBJ2-5 | NA | many | TRBV4-1 | TGCGCCAGCAGCCAAGTGGCGAGCACTGAGACCCAGTACTTC | CASSQVASTETQYF
TRBJ2-5 | TRBD1 | many | TRBV20-1 | TGCAGTGCCTATCCTATACAGGGGGCGATCGAGACCCAGTACTTC | CSAYPIQGAIETQYF
TRBJ2-7 | NA | many | TRBV6-1 | TGTGCCAGCACCACCACGCGAGGATCTCAAACCTACGAGCAGTACTTC | CASTTTRGSQTYEQYF
TRBJ2-1 | TRBD2 | few | TRBV20-1 | TGCAGTGCTAGAAGTGGTAGCGGGAGAAGGGGGAATGAGCAGTTCTTC | CSARSGSGRRGNEQFF
TRBJ1-1 | NA | many | TRBV28 | TGTGCCACAACTTCCGTAAACACTGAAGCTTTCTTT | CATTSVNTEAFF
TRBJ2-2 | NA | few | TRBV5-8 | TGTGCCAGCAGCTTCTCACAGGGCATGAACACCGGGGAGCTGTTTTTT | CASSFSQGMNTGELFF
TRBJ2-3 | NA | many | TRBV11-1 | TGTGCCAGCAGCTCATATCGGGGACAAAGAGGCACAGATACGCAGTATTTT | CASSSYRGQRGTDTQYF
TRBJ2-7 | NA | many | TRBV7-8 | TGTGCCAGCAGGGCCACTAGCCTCTACGAGCAGTACTTC | CASRATSLYEQYF
TRBJ2-1 | NA | many | TRBV7-9 | TGTGCCAGCAGCTTAGCACCGGATTACAATGAGCAGTTCTTC | CASSLAPDYNEQFF
TRBJ2-3 | NA | NA | TRBV2 | TGTGCCACCGGTGATCTAGATACGCAGTATTTT | CATGDLDTQYF
TRBJ2-7 | NA | many | TRBV12-3/TRBV12-4 | TGTGCCAGCAGTTTAAGGGACCGTGCCTACGAGCAGTACTTC | CASSLRDRAYEQYF
TRBJ2-3 | NA | NA | TRBV15 | TGTGCCACCAGCAGAGATCTAAGACAGGACTTACCCGGGAATACGCAGTATTTT | CATSRDLRQDLPGNTQYF
TRBJ2-5 | NA | NA | TRBV20-1 | TGCAGTGCTAGATACTCGTACCAAGTCGGGACCCAGTACTTC | CSARYSYQVGTQYF
TRBJ1-5 | TRBD1 | many | TRBV12-3/TRBV12-4 | TGTGCCAGCAGGGGACAGGGGATGGGCAATCAGCCCCAGCATTTT | CASRGQGMGNQPQHF
TRBJ2-1 | TRBD2 | many | TRBV28 | TGTGCCAGCAGTTTTAGCGGGAGCGGGGGAGATGAGCAGTTCTTC | CASSFSGSGGDEQFF
TRBJ1-1 | NA | many | TRBV7-9 | TGTGCCAGCAGCTTAGAGGCAAACACTGAAGCTTTCTTT | CASSLEANTEAFF
TRBJ1-1 | NA | many | TRBV28 | TGTGCCAGCAGTTGGGGGAACACTGAAGCTTTCTTT | CASSWGNTEAFF
TRBJ2-1 | TRBD2 | many | TRBV30 | TGTGCCTGGAGCCAATCCGGGACTAATTACAATGAGCAGTTCTTC | CAWSQSGTNYNEQFF
TRBJ2-1 | TRBD2 | NA | TRBV5-1 | TGCGCCAGCAGCTTGGTAAGCGGGAGGAACAATGAGCAGTTCTTC | CASSLVSGRNNEQFF
TRBJ2-3 | TRBD1 | few | TRBV14 | TGTGCCAGCAGCCAAGGGGACAGGGGGACGCAGTATTTT | CASSQGDRGTQYF
TRBJ2-6 | NA | many | TRBV27 | TGTGCCAGCGGAAGCTCTGGGGCCAACGTCCTGACTTTC | CASGSSGANVLTF
TRBJ2-2 | NA | NA | TRBV7-2 | TGTGCCAGCAGCCAAGATCCCCGCCCTAGCGTTTCCGGGGAGCTGTTTTTT | CASSQDPRPSVSGELFF
TRBJ2-1 | NA | many | TRBV7-2 | TGTGCCAGCAGCCTATTGGTACTCCAGGCGGACAATGAGCAGTTCTTC | CASSLLVLQADNEQFF
TRBJ1-3 | NA | many | TRBV6-1 | TGTGCCAGCAGGACCCGGGACGGACCCTCTGGAAACACCATATATTTT | CASRTRDGPSGNTIYF
TRBJ2-3 | TRBD2 | few | TRBV3-1 | TGTGCCAGCAGCCAAGATCAGCCTAGCGGGAGTGTAACAGATACGCAGTATTTT | CASSQDQPSGSVTDTQYF
TRBJ2-2 | NA | few | TRBV5-4 | TGTGCCAGCAGCCGGGACCTCACCGGGGAGCTGTTTTTT | CASSRDLTGELFF
TRBJ2-3 | NA | many | TRBV27 | TGTGCCGCCGCCCCCTCCAACACAGATACGCAGTATTTT | CAAAPSNTDTQYF
TRBJ2-1 | NA | NA | TRBV14 | TGTGCCAGCAGCCACAGGGCCATCTACAATGAGCAGTTCTTC | CASSHRAIYNEQFF
TRBJ2-1 | TRBD2 | NA | TRBV18 | TGTGCCAGCACTGCTAGCGGGAGGGCCGGCTCCTACAATGAGCAGTTCTTC | CASTASGRAGSYNEQFF
TRBJ2-1 | NA | NA | TRBV7-2 | TGTGCCAGCAGCTTAGTGACTATCTACAATGAGCAGTTCTTC | CASSLVTIYNEQFF
TRBJ2-7 | TRBD2 | many | TRBV20-1 | TGCAGTGCTAGGGTCCCGGGAGGTTCCCACGAGCAGTACTTC | CSARVPGGSHEQYF
TRBJ1-1 | TRBD1 | many | TRBV28 | TGTGCCAGCAGTTTGGGACAGGGTTTAGTTGGAAACACTGAAGCTTTCTTT | CASSLGQGLVGNTEAFF
TRBJ1-1 | TRBD1 | many | TRBV18 | TGTGCCAGCTCACCCCTCTACCAGGACAGGGACACTGAAGCTTTCTTT | CASSPLYQDRDTEAFF
TRBJ1-2 | NA | many | TRBV28 | TGTGCCAGCAGTCTCCTAAGGGGTGGCTACACCTTC | CASSLLRGGYTF
TRBJ1-2 | NA | many | TRBV2 | TGTGCCAGCAACGTCGGGGCCGGCTACACCTTC | CASNVGAGYTF
TRBJ1-1 | NA | few | TRBV4-2 | TGTGCCAGCAGCCAAGACAGGTCTGAAGCTTTCTTT | CASSQDRSEAFF
TRBJ2-1 | NA | few | TRBV9 | TGTGCCAGCAGCGGTCCTTTCAATGAGCAGTTCTTC | CASSGPFNEQFF
TRBJ1-5 | TRBD1 | many | TRBV12-3/TRBV12-4 | TGTGCCAGCAGTCCTCCTTACAGGGGAAGCAATCAGCCCCAGCATTTT | CASSPPYRGSNQPQHF
TRBJ2-1 | TRBD2 | few | TRBV20-1 | TGCAGTGCCCCCCCGACTAGCGGCGGTGAGCAGTTCTTC | CSAPPTSGGEQFF
TRBJ2-1 | TRBD1 | many | TRBV3-1 | TGTGCCAGCAGGGGACAGGGAACCCTCAATGAGCAGTTCTTC | CASRGQGTLNEQFF
TRBJ2-3 | NA | NA | TRBV20-1 | TGCAGTGCTAGTTTGACTAGTAGCACAGATACGCAGTATTTT | CSASLTSSTDTQYF